This record covers a single T cell receptor (beta chain). This specimen belongs to a study of T cell changes during pregnancy in multiple sclerosis. Here immunoSEQ multiplex PCR was the method, and the copy in TCRdb shows in-frame clones only, minus some. Of approximately 74,000 clones listed, about nine tenths were seen once; the top ten hold less than 4%. The specimen was peripheral blood, collected before pregnancy. The clonotype originates from a female donor with multiple sclerosis, enrolled in a pregnancy study.

The DNA of the CDR3 is TGTGCCAGTAGTATCTTGGGGGGTACTGAAGCTTTCTTT. Protein product: CASSILGGTEAFF. V usage is TRBV19 and J usage is TRBJ1-1; tentatively, D is TRBD1 (5 bases). Trimming stripped 3 bases from V and 5 bases from J, with 10 bases between. This CDR3 has 13 amino acids. Germline V gene sequence: CDR1 LNHDA, CDR2 SQIVND (reference sequence).